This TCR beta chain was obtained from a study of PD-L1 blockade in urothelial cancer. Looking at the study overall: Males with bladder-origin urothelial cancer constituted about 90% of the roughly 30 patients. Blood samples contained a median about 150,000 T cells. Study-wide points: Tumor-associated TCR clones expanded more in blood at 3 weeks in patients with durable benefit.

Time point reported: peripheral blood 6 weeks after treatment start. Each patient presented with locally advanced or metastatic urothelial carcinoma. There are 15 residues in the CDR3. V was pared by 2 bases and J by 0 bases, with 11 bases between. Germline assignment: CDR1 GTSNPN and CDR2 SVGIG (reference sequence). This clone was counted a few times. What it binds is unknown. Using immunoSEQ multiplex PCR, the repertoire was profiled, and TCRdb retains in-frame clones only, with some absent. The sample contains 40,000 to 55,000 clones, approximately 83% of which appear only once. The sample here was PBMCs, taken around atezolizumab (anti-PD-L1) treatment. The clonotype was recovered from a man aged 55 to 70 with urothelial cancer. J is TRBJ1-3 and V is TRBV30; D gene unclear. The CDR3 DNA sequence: TGTGCCTGGAGTTCAGGCCCCCTCTCTGGAAACACCATATATTTT. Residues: CAWSSGPLSGNTIYF. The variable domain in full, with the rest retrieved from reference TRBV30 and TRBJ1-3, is SQTIHQWPATLVQPVGSPLSLECTVEGTSNPNLYWYRQAAGRGLQLLFYSVGIGQISSEVPQNLSASRPQDRQFILSSKKLLLSDSGFYLCAWSSGPLSGNTIYFGEGSWLTVV.